The 31 T cell receptor beta chains presented below share a single source sample, sequenced in a study of radiation and T cells in renal cell carcinoma. Using immunoSEQ multiplex PCR, the repertoire was profiled, and TCRdb retains in-frame clones only, with some absent. The table has about 130,000 clones, 80% to 85% seen once. Time point defined: baseline pretreatment blood. Treatment specified: 15 Gy SBRT to primary tumor, nephrectomy 4 weeks later. Sequencing used blood, obtained from a patient whose treatment included radiotherapy and nephrectomy. The receptors come from an older woman with renal cell carcinoma.

This clone was seen a few times. This sequence joins TRBV10-2 and TRBJ1-2; D remains unclear. Per germline, CDR1 WSHSY and CDR2 SAAADI. The CDR3 contains 13 residues. V lost 6 bases, J lost 7 bases, and 15 bases lay in between. The CDR3 sequence: CASSLGLGSGYTF. In nucleotides, the CDR3 is TGCGCCAGCAGCCTTGGACTAGGCAGTGGCTACACCTTC.

The chain uses TRBV28 and TRBJ2-2; D call uncertain. Germline V gene data show CDR1 as MDHEN and CDR2 as SYDVKM. The CDR3 consists of 13 residues. Trimming cost V 3 bases and J 4 bases, with 6 bases left between them. The CDR3 protein is CASSFGFTGELFF. The CDR3 DNA sequence: TGTGCCAGCAGTTTTGGGTTCACCGGGGAGCTGTTTTTT.

Ten or more counts support this clone. This rearrangement joins TRBV5-6 to TRBJ1-2; D ambiguous. The germline CDR1 and CDR2 sequences are SGHDT and YYEEEE. V dropped 5 bases and J dropped 1 base, with 9 bases sitting between them. This CDR3 contains 13 residues. The CDR3 DNA reads as TGTGCCAGCAGAACTAGAGATAACTATGGCTACACCTTC. Amino acids: CASRTRDNYGYTF.

The rearrangement uses TRBV21-1 and TRBJ2-1; whether TRBD2, the table's D call, matches the DNA was not checked. TRBV21-1 is a known pseudogene. This CDR3 is 16 amino acids long. This chain's CDR3 is CASSGHGTSRASEQFF. DNA of the CDR3: TGTGCCAGCAGCGGACACGGGACTAGTCGGGCCAGTGAGCAGTTCTTC.

The chain uses TRBV19 and TRBJ2-3; D possibly corresponds to TRBD2 (6 bases). This CDR3 is built from 15 residues. Looked up from germline, CDR1 is LNHDA and CDR2 is SQIVND (reference sequence). V was trimmed by 1 base and J by 5 bases, leaving 13 bases between them. The CDR3 sequence is CASSIGGEAVDTQYF. In DNA, the CDR3 is TGTGCCAGTAGTATAGGAGGGGAGGCGGTAGATACGCAGTATTTT.

This rearrangement joins TRBV11-1 to TRBJ2-7; 7 bases fit TRBD1. V lost 4 bases, J lost 3 bases, and 6 bases stayed unmatched. The CDR3 covers 14 residues. Germline V gene lookup returns CDR1 SGHAT and CDR2 FQDESV (reference sequence). The CDR3 sequence: CASSSTGTLYEQYF. The CDR3 bases are TGTGCCAGCAGCTCGACAGGGACCCTCTACGAGCAGTACTTC.

This chain joins TRBV19 and TRBJ1-3; 7 bases map to TRBD1. CDR1 LNHDA and CDR2 SQIVND come from the germline V gene (reference sequence). V was clipped by 5 bases and J by 0 bases; unmatched bases: 4. This CDR3 is 15 amino acids long. The DNA of the CDR3 is TGTGCCAGTAGTCCCCGGACAGGCTCTGGAAACACCATATATTTT. It encodes CASSPRTGSGNTIYF.

The CDR3 protein is CASSGIFGTVNQPQHF. CDR3 sequence (DNA): TGTGCCAGCAGTGGGATTTTCGGGACAGTCAATCAGCCCCAGCATTTT. The rearrangement links TRBV21-1 to TRBJ1-5; TRBD1, the table's D call, lacks a check against the DNA. TRBV21-1 is a pseudogene locus. CDR3 size: 16 residues.

The chain is built from TRBV10-3 and TRBJ1-6; 9 bases are a match to TRBD1. The CDR3 is 15 amino acids. Germline lookup yields CDR1 ENHRY and CDR2 SYGVKD. The V gene end was trimmed by 6 bases and the J gene end by 7 bases; junction bases not matched to a gene: 7. The CDR3 is CAIRGGTGWNSPLHF. For the CDR3, the DNA is TGTGCCATCAGGGGAGGGACAGGGTGGAATTCACCCCTCCACTTT.

The J gene is TRBJ1-5, the V gene TRBV19; 7 bases are shared with TRBD1. The CDR3 runs 19 residues. Germline CDR1 and CDR2: LNHDA and SQIVND (reference sequence). V gave up 5 bases and J gave up 4 bases; unmatched junction bases: 20. CDR3 coding DNA: TGTGCCAGTAGTCCTTATCCTCCGCCCGGGACAGTCTTTAATCAGCCCCAGCATTTT. As protein: CASSPYPPPGTVFNQPQHF.

This clone was picked up one time. DNA for the CDR3: TGCAGCGCCGGGAACCCGGGGGAGCAGTACTTC. Residues: CSAGNPGEQYF. The V gene is TRBV29-1, the J gene TRBJ2-7; tentative D call: TRBD2 (5 bases). The CDR3 extends over 11 amino acids. V dropped 7 bases and J dropped 7 bases, with 14 bases sitting between them. CDR1 and CDR2 from the germline V gene are SQVTM and ANQGSEA.

The rearrangement joins TRBV7-9 to TRBJ1-6, with D possibly being TRBD1 (5 bases). CDR1 and CDR2 from the germline V gene are SEHNR and FQNEAQ (reference sequence). The V end lost 5 bases, the J end lost 0 bases, and 14 bases lay between the germline ends. The CDR3 length is 17 residues. The CDR3 sequence: CASSGDRGSSYNSPLHF. CDR3 bases: TGTGCCAGCAGCGGGGACCGGGGGAGCTCCTATAATTCACCCCTCCACTTT.

This chain joins TRBV19 and TRBJ2-7, with D tentatively TRBD2 (5 bases). The V end was cut by 6 bases, the J end by 6 bases, with 18 bases between. This CDR3 spans 14 amino acids. Germline CDR1 LNHDA, CDR2 SQIVND (reference sequence). CDR3 sequence reads: CASSQDYAGTEQYF. The CDR3 DNA sequence: TGTGCCAGTAGCCAAGACTACGCTGGCACCGAGCAGTACTTC.

The J gene is TRBJ2-3, the V gene TRBV12-1; the D call TRBD2 from the table was never checked on the DNA. TRBV12-1 is flagged as a pseudogene. The CDR3 covers 20 residues. The CDR3 DNA is TGTGCCAGCAGCCCATTCCGACTAGCGGGGGAAACTAGGGACACAGATACGCAGTATTTT. Protein product: CASSPFRLAGETRDTDTQYF.

On this clone: One junction end disagrees with the germline gene, perhaps due to a read error. This sample also contains other DNA sequences that code for the same CDR3. This chain links TRBV4-1 with TRBJ1-1, with no clear D. This CDR3 has 16 amino acids. Looked up from germline, CDR1 is MGHRA and CDR2 is YSYEKL. This chain's CDR3 is CASSPRTPIGGTEAFF. The DNA of the CDR3 is TGCGCCAGTAGCCCGAGGACCCCAATCGGCGGGACTGAAGCTTTCTTT.

J is TRBJ1-4 and V is TRBV10-3; TRBD1 might be the D (5 bases). Germline CDR1 is ENHRY and CDR2 is SYGVKD. Trimming removed 7 bases at V and 1 base at J, with 10 bases between. CDR3 length equals 14 residues. The CDR3 spells CAITRGETNEKLFF. CDR3 coding DNA: TGTGCCATCACCCGGGGGGAAACTAATGAAAAACTGTTTTTT.

The rearrangement joins TRBV15 to TRBJ1-4; 8 bases fit TRBD1. J was trimmed by 5 bases and V by 5 bases; bases with no gene match: 10. The V gene's germline CDR1 is LNHNV and CDR2 YYDKDF (reference sequence). The CDR3 is 16 residues long. CDR3 in amino acids: CATSRTGTGLNEKLFF. The CDR3, as DNA: TGTGCCACCAGCCGAACCGGGACAGGACTAAATGAAAAACTGTTTTTT. Full variable domain (remainder filled in from reference TRBV15 and TRBJ1-4): DAMVIQNPRYQVTQFGKPVTLSCSQTLNHNVMYWYQQKSSQAPKLLFHYYDKDFNNEADTPDNFQSRRPNTSFCFLDIRSPGLGDTAMYLCATSRTGTGLNEKLFFGSGTQLSVL.

V gene TRBV15 combines with J gene TRBJ2-7; 8 bases are a match to TRBD1. The germline gives CDR1 LNHNV, CDR2 YYDKDF (reference sequence). This CDR3 is 12 amino acids long. V shed 8 bases and J 6 bases; nucleotides not matched to a gene: 6. The CDR3 is CATSLDRVEQYF. In DNA, the CDR3 is TGTGCCACCTCCCTGGACAGGGTCGAGCAGTACTTC.

V is TRBV4-2 and J is TRBJ2-7; 7 bases match TRBD2. Germline loops: CDR1 LGHNA, CDR2 YNFKEQ. The CDR3 is 16 amino acids. J gave up 5 bases and V 1 base, and 11 bases lay outside the gene matches. CDR3 in DNA: TGTGCCAGCAGCCAAGTCAGTTCTAGGACTAGACACGAGCAGTACTTC. Its translation: CASSQVSSRTRHEQYF.

The chain recombines TRBV7-3 with TRBJ2-2; weak D call: TRBD2 (6 bases). With 1 base removed from V and 2 bases from J, the gap between germline ends came to 8 bases. This CDR3 spans 15 amino acids. Germline assignment: CDR1 SGHTA and CDR2 FQGTGA. CDR3 sequence: CASSLKGTNTGELFF. The CDR3 DNA is TGTGCCAGCAGCTTAAAAGGGACTAACACCGGGGAGCTGTTTTTT.

The chain couples TRBV27 to TRBJ2-7, with no clear D. The CDR3 contains 13 residues. The germline V and J ends were trimmed by 8 bases and 2 bases, with 13 bases remaining between them. Germline V gene sequence: CDR1 MNHEY, CDR2 SMNVEV (reference sequence). The CDR3 sequence: CASRPGLPYEQYF. The CDR3 nucleotides are TGTGCCAGCCGACCCGGATTACCCTACGAGCAGTACTTC.

The rearrangement links TRBV2 to TRBJ2-1; the D gene is possibly TRBD1 (5 bases). CDR1 is SNHLY, CDR2 FYNNEI, per germline. The CDR3 has 11 amino acids. Deletions cut 2 bases from V and 12 bases from J, with 8 bases between. The CDR3 reads CASSEPRAQFF. The DNA for the CDR3 is TGTGCCAGCAGTGAACCCAGGGCGCAGTTCTTC.

In its sample, this clone was seen once. V and J are TRBV5-1 and TRBJ1-2, with D unresolved. Germline values: CDR1 SGHRS, CDR2 YFSETQ. The CDR3 runs to 14 residues. Between the trimmed V and J ends, which lost 0 bases and 4 bases, there was a span of 10 bases. CDR3 bases: TGCGCCAGCAGCTTGGAAGGGTACGGCTATGGCTACACCTTC. It encodes CASSLEGYGYGYTF.

V gene TRBV5-1 combines with J gene TRBJ2-7, with TRBD1 matching 9 bases. From germline, CDR1 is SGHRS and CDR2 YFSETQ. The J segment lost 5 bases and the V segment lost 2 bases, leaving 5 bases of the junction unmatched. This CDR3 has 14 residues. The CDR3 DNA sequence: TGCGCCAGCAGCTTAGGGACAGGGCAAGACGAGCAGTACTTC. Translating gives CASSLGTGQDEQYF.

This clone was detected only a few times. The CDR3 nucleotides are TGTGCCAGCAGCTTGGTTCTAGCGGAGCAGTACTTC. Encoded protein: CASSLVLAEQYF. The gene calls are TRBV5-5 and TRBJ2-7; tentatively, D is TRBD2 (6 bases). The CDR3 length is 12 residues. In germline, CDR1 is SGHKS, CDR2 YYEKEE (reference sequence). V gave up 0 bases and J gave up 7 bases, with 8 bases separating them.

V gene TRBV5-4 combines with J gene TRBJ1-4; D is possibly TRBD1 (6 bases). The germline V gene encodes CDR1 SGHNT and CDR2 YYREEE (reference sequence). Trimming stripped 3 bases from V and 4 bases from J, with 13 bases between. This CDR3 spans 15 amino acids. In nucleotides, the CDR3 is TGTGCCAGCAGCTCCAGAGGGGGGGGTAATGAAAAACTGTTTTTT. Protein product: CASSSRGGGNEKLFF.

The chain is built from TRBV19 and TRBJ1-3; D remains ambiguous. The CDR3 length is 15 residues. Per the germline V gene, CDR1 is LNHDA and CDR2 is SQIVND (reference sequence). With 3 bases removed from V and 0 bases from J, the gap between germline ends came to 9 bases. CDR3 bases: TGTGCCAGTAGTATCGAAGACATCTCTGGAAACACCATATATTTT. Amino acids: CASSIEDISGNTIYF.

This sequence joins TRBV4-2 and TRBJ2-3; 10 bases fit TRBD2. Trimming at V came to 2 bases and at J to 0 bases, leaving 8 bases not matched to a gene. The germline V gene has CDR1 LGHNA and CDR2 YNFKEQ. This CDR3 comprises 18 residues. The chain's CDR3 is CASSQSPSGGKSTDTQYF. The DNA of the CDR3 is TGTGCCAGCAGCCAATCTCCTAGCGGGGGAAAAAGCACAGATACGCAGTATTTT.

The V and J genes are TRBV19 and TRBJ2-3; the D is unclear. The V gene lost 3 bases and the J gene lost 0 bases, with 10 bases spanning the gap. CDR1 LNHDA and CDR2 SQIVND come from the germline V gene (reference sequence). CDR3 length equals 15 residues. The CDR3 nucleotides are TGTGCCAGTAGTATGCGAGAAACTAGCACAGATACGCAGTATTTT. Translated, it gives CASSMRETSTDTQYF.

The chain links TRBV7-9 to TRBJ2-2; TRBD1 aligns across 9 bases. CDR1 and CDR2 (germline): SEHNR, FQNEAQ (reference sequence). CDR3 length equals 14 residues. The V segment lost 6 bases and the J segment 5 bases; nucleotides outside the gene matches: 4. The CDR3 sequence is CASSRDRVTGELFF. Written as DNA, the CDR3 is TGTGCCAGCAGTCGGGACAGGGTGACCGGGGAGCTGTTTTTT.

This clone appeared once. V and J are TRBV7-9 and TRBJ1-3; D perhaps matches TRBD1 (5 bases). The CDR3 sequence is 14 residues long. Per germline, CDR1 SEHNR and CDR2 FQNEAQ (reference sequence). The germline V and J ends were trimmed by 3 bases and 4 bases, with 10 bases remaining between them. In DNA form, the CDR3 reads TGTGCCAGCAGCTTTGGGGGTGGAGGAAACACCATATATTTT. This encodes CASSFGGGGNTIYF.